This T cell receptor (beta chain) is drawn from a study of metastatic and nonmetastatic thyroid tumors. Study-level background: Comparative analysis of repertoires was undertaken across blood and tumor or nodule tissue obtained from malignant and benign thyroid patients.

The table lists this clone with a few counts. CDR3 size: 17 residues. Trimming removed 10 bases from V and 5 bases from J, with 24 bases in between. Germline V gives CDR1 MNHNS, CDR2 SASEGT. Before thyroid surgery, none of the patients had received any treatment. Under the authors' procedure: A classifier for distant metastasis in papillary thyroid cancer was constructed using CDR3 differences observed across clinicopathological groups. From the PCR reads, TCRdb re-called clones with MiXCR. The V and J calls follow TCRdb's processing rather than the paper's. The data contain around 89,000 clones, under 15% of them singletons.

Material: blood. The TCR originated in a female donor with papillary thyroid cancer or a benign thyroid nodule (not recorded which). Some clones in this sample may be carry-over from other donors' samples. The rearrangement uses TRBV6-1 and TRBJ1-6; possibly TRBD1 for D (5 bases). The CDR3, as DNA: TGTGCCACCCACCTTTCGGGGGGTGCGGTCGATAATTCACCCCTCCACTTT. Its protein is CATHLSGGAVDNSPLHF.